This TCR beta chain was sequenced for a study of T-cell memory formation after mild COVID-19. MiXCR was run by TCRdb on the 5' RACE reads, yielding one entry per CDR3 protein. The sample lists 110,000 or so distinct CDR3 sequences, 22% occurring once. Sequenced input: PBMCs or a T cell subset sorted from them (not recorded which). This clonotype originated in a man younger than 35 who had mild COVID-19 (a few samples of this study predate the infection). Cell type and time point are not known.

CDR3 coding DNA: TGTGCCAGCAGTTCCCCGGCCCGACAGCAGTTCTTC. It translates to CASSSPARQQFF. This rearrangement joins TRBV6-2 or TRBV6-3 to TRBJ2-1; no reliable D call. Germline assignment: CDR1 MNHEY and CDR2 SVGEGT. The CDR3 extends over 12 amino acids. The V and J ends lost 4 bases and 11 bases respectively, with 12 bases between them.